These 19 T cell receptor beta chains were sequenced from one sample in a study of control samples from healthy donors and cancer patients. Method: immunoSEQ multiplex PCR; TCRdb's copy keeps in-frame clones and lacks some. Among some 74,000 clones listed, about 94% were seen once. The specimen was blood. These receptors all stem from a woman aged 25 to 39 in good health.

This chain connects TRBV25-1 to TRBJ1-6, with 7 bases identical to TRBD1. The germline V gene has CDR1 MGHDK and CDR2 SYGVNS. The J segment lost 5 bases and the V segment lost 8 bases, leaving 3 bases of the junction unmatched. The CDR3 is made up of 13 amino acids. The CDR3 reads CASGTANNSPLHF. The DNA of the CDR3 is TGTGCCAGCGGGACAGCTAATAATTCACCCCTCCACTTT.

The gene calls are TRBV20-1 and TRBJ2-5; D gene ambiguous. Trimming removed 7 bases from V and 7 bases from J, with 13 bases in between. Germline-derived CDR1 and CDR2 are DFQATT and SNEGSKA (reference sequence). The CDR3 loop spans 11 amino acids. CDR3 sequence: CSEVADGTQYF. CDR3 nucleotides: TGCAGTGAGGTGGCAGACGGGACCCAGTACTTC.

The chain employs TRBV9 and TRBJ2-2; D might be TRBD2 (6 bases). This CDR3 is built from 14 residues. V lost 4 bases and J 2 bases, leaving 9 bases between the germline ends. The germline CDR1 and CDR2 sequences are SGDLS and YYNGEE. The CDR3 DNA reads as TGTGCCAGCAGCCCCGGGGGAAACACCGGGGAGCTGTTTTTT. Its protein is CASSPGGNTGELFF.

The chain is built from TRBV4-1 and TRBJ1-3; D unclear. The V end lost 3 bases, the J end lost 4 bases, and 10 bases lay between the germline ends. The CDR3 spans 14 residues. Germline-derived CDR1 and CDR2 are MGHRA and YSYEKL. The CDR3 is CASSHEGSGNTIYF. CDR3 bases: TGCGCCAGCAGCCACGAAGGGTCCGGAAACACCATATATTTT.

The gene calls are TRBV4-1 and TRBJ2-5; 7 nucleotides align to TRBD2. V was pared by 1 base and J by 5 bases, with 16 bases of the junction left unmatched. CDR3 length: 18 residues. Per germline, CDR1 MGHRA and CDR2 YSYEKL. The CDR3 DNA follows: TGCGCCAGCAGCCAAGGGCCTCCCTGGCGGGGGAAAGTTGAGACCCAGTACTTC. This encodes CASSQGPPWRGKVETQYF.

The CDR3 DNA reads as TGTGCCAGTAGTTCCGAGCGGGGTGAAGCTTTCTTT. Protein: CASSSERGEAFF. This rearrangement joins TRBV19 to TRBJ1-1, with D uncertain. V was cut by 5 bases and J by 7 bases, with 11 bases left in between. The germline gives CDR1 LNHDA, CDR2 SQIVND (reference sequence). This CDR3 contains 12 residues.

CDR3 protein: CSVDGGTGEVTQYF. DNA for the CDR3: TGCAGCGTTGACGGGGGGACGGGGGAGGTGACCCAGTACTTC. This chain connects TRBV29-1 to TRBJ2-5; TRBD2 matches at 7 bases. The CDR3 totals 14 residues. With 3 bases clipped from V and 7 bases from J, the junction kept 11 bases outside the gene matches. Germline CDR1 is SQVTM and CDR2 is ANQGSEA. The full variable domain, with the rest looked up from reference TRBV29-1 and TRBJ2-5, is SAVISQKPSRDICQRGTSLTIQCQVDSQVTMMFWYRQQPGQSLTLIATANQGSEATYESGFVIDKFPISRPNLTFSTLTVSNMSPEDSSIYLCSVDGGTGEVTQYFGPGTRLLVL.

The CDR3 region has the DNA TGTGCCAGTAGTGACGGGGGGACCTATTACAATGAGCAGTTCTTC. Its protein product is CASSDGGTYYNEQFF. The gene calls are TRBV19 and TRBJ2-1; 7 nucleotides line up with TRBD2. V lost 5 bases to trimming and J lost 4 bases; unmatched junction nucleotides: 8. The CDR3 has 15 amino acids. Germline V lookup: CDR1 LNHDA, CDR2 SQIVND (reference sequence). Based on the CDR3 plus reference TRBV19 and TRBJ2-1, the full variable domain is DGGITQSPKYLFRKEGQNVTLSCEQNLNHDAMYWYRQDPGQGLRLIYYSQIVNDFQKGDIAEGYSVSREKKESFPLTVTSAQKNPTAFYLCASSDGGTYYNEQFFGPGTRLTVL.

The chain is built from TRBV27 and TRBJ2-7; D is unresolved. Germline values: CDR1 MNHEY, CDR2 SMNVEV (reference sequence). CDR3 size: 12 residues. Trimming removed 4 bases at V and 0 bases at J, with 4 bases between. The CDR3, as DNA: TGTGCCAGCAGTTCCCGCTCCTACGAGCAGTACTTC. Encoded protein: CASSSRSYEQYF.

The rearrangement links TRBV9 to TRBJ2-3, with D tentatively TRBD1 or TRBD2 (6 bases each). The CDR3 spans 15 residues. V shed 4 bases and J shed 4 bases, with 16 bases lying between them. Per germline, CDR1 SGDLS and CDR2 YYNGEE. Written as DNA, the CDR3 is TGTGCCAGCAGCCAAACCGACGGGGGCGCAGATACGCAGTATTTT. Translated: CASSQTDGGADTQYF.

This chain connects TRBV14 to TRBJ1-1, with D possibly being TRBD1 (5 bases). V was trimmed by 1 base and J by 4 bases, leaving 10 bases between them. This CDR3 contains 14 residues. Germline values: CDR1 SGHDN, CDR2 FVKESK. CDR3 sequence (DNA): TGTGCCAGCAGCCAAGTAGAGGGGCTCACTGAAGCTTTCTTT. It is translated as CASSQVEGLTEAFF.

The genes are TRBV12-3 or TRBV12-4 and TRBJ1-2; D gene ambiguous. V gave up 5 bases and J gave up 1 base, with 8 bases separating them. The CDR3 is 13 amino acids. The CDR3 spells CASSRTDNYGYTF. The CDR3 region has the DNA TGTGCCAGCAGTCGGACGGATAACTATGGCTACACCTTC.

The CDR3 protein is CAWSVGDLRAFF. The CDR3 DNA sequence: TGTGCCTGGAGTGTAGGGGACCTACGAGCTTTCTTT. The V call is TRBV30, the J call TRBJ1-1, with D possibly being TRBD1 (5 bases). The CDR3 is 12 residues long. CDR1 is GTSNPN and CDR2 is SVGIG in the germline V gene (reference sequence). V shed 0 bases and J shed 10 bases, with 12 bases lying between them.

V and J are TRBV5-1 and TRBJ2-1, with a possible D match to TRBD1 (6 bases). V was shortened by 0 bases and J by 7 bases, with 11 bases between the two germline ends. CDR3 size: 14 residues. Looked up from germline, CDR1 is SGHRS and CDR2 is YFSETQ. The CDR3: CASSLVAGANEQFF. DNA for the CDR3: TGCGCCAGCAGCTTGGTGGCAGGGGCGAATGAGCAGTTCTTC.

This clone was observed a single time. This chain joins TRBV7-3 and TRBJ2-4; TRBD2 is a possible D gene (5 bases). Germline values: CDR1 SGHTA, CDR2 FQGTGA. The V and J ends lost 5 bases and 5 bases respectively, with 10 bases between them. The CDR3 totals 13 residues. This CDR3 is CASSTGVQNIQYF. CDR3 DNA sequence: TGTGCCAGCAGCACCGGGGTACAAAACATTCAGTACTTC.

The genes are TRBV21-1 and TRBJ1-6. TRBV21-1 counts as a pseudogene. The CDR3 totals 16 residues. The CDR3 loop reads CASSNRGRGSCSPLHF. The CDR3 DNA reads TGTGCCAGCAGCAACCGGGGGCGCGGGTCGTGTTCACCCCTCCACTTT.

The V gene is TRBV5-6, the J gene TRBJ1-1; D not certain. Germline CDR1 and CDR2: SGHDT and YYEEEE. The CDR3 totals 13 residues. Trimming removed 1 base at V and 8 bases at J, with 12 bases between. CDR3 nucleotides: TGTGCCAGCAGCTTGCAAGCTCCCTACGAAGCTTTCTTT. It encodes CASSLQAPYEAFF.

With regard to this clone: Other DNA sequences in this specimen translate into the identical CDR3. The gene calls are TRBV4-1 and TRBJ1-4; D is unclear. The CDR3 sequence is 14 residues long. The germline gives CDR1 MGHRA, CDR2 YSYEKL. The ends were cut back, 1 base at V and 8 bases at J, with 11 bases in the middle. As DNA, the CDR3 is TGCGCCAGCAGCCAAGCCGTAGGGCGCGAAAAACTGTTTTTT. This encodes CASSQAVGREKLFF.

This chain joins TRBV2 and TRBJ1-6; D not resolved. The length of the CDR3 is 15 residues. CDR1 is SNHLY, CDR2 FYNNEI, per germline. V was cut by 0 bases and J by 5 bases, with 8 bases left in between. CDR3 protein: CASSEASRNNSPLHF. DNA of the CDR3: TGTGCCAGCAGTGAAGCTAGCCGGAATAATTCACCCCTCCACTTT.